This T cell receptor beta chain appears in the sequencing data of a study of blood T cell repertoires in COVID-19 (dated by TCRdb to about 2020). About the investigation overall: Samples covering the acute and convalescent phases of COVID-19 were provided by collaborators in the United States, Italy and Spain. Deeply sampled blood TCRbeta repertoires from subjects exposed to, actively infected with, or recovered from COVID-19 were included in the dataset. Where HLA class I and class II types were available, the types were taken from metadata supplied by the sample provider, not from assay-based typing. The samples were drawn from the first 160 participants of the ongoing ImmuneRACE study and from under 1,500 subjects provided by 6 global collaborators. Sample metadata almost always included a de-identified subject ID, COVID-19 status, age in years and sex. The prospective study material was composed of cDNA or gDNA derived from T cells, B-cell-depleted T cells, or PBMCs. The repertoires were released in a freely available public database meant as a resource for research on the immune response to SARS-CoV-2.

Study-wide conclusions, independent of this receptor: The amount of clinical and demographic metadata varied by source and participant and was provided uncurated.

The immunoSEQ Assay, a bias-controlled multiplex PCR, was used to amplify TCRbeta CDR3 regions from genomic DNA. Turning to the authors' computational methods: Within the assay, amplification of reference gene primers was used to estimate how many nucleated cells each sample contained. To quantify the absolute abundance of each unique TCRbeta CDR3 rearrangement, sequence reads were collapsed and filtered. For each sample, productive Simpson clonality was calculated as the square root of Simpson's diversity index across productive rearrangements. The immuneACCESS repertoire file appears here via TCRdb, limited to in-frame rearrangements. These files lack a portion of the clones; in checked studies, under half of the deficit traces to unresolved V genes, and the cause of the others is not known. That table is the source of V, J and clone size, and D and trimming were worked out from the DNA. The sample data list 650,000 to 800,000 clones, and around 89% of these were observed just once. Roughly 0.26% of the sample rests with the top ten.

At the junction V is shortened by 5 bases and J by 0 bases, with 11 bases in between. The germline V gene encodes CDR1 LNHNV and CDR2 YYDKDF (reference sequence). There are 15 amino acids in the CDR3, from cysteine to phenylalanine inclusive. The DNA shown is the 45-base CDR3, in frame from base 1. Comments on this clone: Its antigen is still unknown. Base qualities were left out, and no much larger clone turns up one base away.

Each collaborating institution followed its own protocols to collect whole blood in K2EDTA tubes. For TCRbeta analysis, collaborators shipped samples in one of three forms: frozen whole blood, isolated PBMCs, or DNA extracted from either of those sample types. The sequenced sample was peripheral blood. The TCR originated in a young woman with acute or convalescent COVID-19. Here the chain combines TRBV15 and TRBJ2-1; TRBD1 is perhaps the D gene, given 6 matching bases. The CDR3 sequence is CATSGRGGSYNEQFF. The nucleotides are TGTGCCACCAGCGGCAGGGGTGGCTCCTACAATGAGCAGTTCTTC.